The rows below give T cell receptor beta chains drawn from one sample of a study of CD8+ T cells in alopecia areata. Profiled with immunoSEQ multiplex PCR; TCRdb holds only in-frame clones, not every one. This sample has some 190,000 clones, with around 64% found just once. Material: CD4+ T cells sorted from blood, obtained at week 49, from a patient treated with tofacitinib. These receptors were obtained from a human donor with alopecia areata. Both conserved end residues are part of each CDR3. Each record gives: J gene, clone size, V gene, D gene, CDR3 protein, CDR3 DNA. The D gene is left open where the match is weak. Clone sizes are given selectively: once, few, many, or a class where the clone is expanded.

TRBJ1-2 once TRBV4-3 - CASSQVKGLNYGYTF TGCGCCAGCAGCCAAGTGAAGGGGTTAAACTATGGCTACACCTTC
TRBJ2-5 - TRBV9 TRBD2 CASSVTSRGVGETQYF TGTGCCAGCAGCGTAACATCTCGGGGGGTTGGAGAGACCCAGTACTTC
TRBJ1-1 - TRBV19 - CASNDIGGTEAFF TGTGCCAGCAACGACATCGGTGGCACTGAAGCTTTCTTT
TRBJ1-1 - TRBV27 - CASSPQGVNTEAFF TGTGCCAGCAGTCCCCAGGGAGTGAACACTGAAGCTTTCTTT
TRBJ2-3 - TRBV29-1 TRBD2 CSARTSLSDTQYF TGCAGCGCTAGGACTAGCCTCTCGGATACGCAGTATTTT
TRBJ1-2 few TRBV4-3 - CASSQEIGEYGYTF TGCGCCAGCAGCCAAGAGATCGGGGAATATGGCTACACCTTC
TRBJ2-3 - TRBV20-1 - CSARADTQYF TGCAGTGCTAGAGCCGATACGCAGTATTTT
TRBJ2-6 few TRBV7-2 - CASSQHRISGANVLTF TGTGCCAGCAGCCAGCACCGTATCTCTGGGGCCAACGTCCTGACTTTC
TRBJ1-4 - TRBV29-1 - CSAQSAMRTGEKLFF TGCAGCGCTCAGTCGGCAATGCGTACGGGGGAAAAACTGTTTTTT
TRBJ2-1 - TRBV6-5 - CASSYGGRNEQFF TGTGCCAGCAGTTATGGGGGCCGCAATGAGCAGTTCTTC
TRBJ1-2 once TRBV15 TRBD1 CATSGRDRGFNYGYTF TGTGCCACCAGCGGACGGGACAGGGGGTTTAACTATGGCTACACCTTC
TRBJ2-7 - TRBV19 - CASSIGNSYEQYF TGTGCCAGTAGCATAGGTAACAGCTACGAGCAGTACTTC
TRBJ2-7 - TRBV7-2 TRBD1 CASSSLRPGTGFSSYEQYF TGTGCCAGCAGCTCCTTAAGACCCGGGACAGGCTTTAGCTCCTACGAGCAGTACTTC
TRBJ2-3 - TRBV4-1 TRBD2 CASTGLALTDTQYF TGCGCCAGCACGGGACTAGCGTTGACAGATACGCAGTATTTT
TRBJ2-6 few TRBV4-3 - CASSQVSGSGANVLTF TGCGCCAGCAGCCAAGTTTCAGGATCTGGGGCCAACGTCCTGACTTTC
TRBJ2-1 - TRBV9 TRBD1 CASSVRTGFDNEQFF TGTGCCAGCAGCGTTAGGACAGGGTTCGACAATGAGCAGTTCTTC
TRBJ1-1 - TRBV6-5 - CASSTTPRGEAFF TGTGCCAGCAGTACAACGCCAAGAGGGGAGGCTTTCTTT
TRBJ2-2 - TRBV19 - CASSPRAGVAGELFF TGTGCCAGTAGTCCCCGGGCAGGGGTGGCCGGGGAGCTGTTTTTT
TRBJ2-5 - TRBV27 TRBD2 CASSPYRGGLEETQYF TGTGCCAGCAGTCCTTATAGGGGAGGACTAGAAGAGACCCAGTACTTC
TRBJ2-7 - TRBV10-3 - CAIRDIAAAKGEQYF TGTGCCATCAGGGATATAGCGGCCGCAAAGGGGGAGCAGTACTTC
TRBJ1-4 - TRBV4-3 - CASSQGRERGEKLFF TGCGCCAGCAGCCAAGGACGGGAGAGGGGCGAAAAACTGTTTTTT
TRBJ1-1 - TRBV29-1 - CSVDSPVGAGAEAFF TGCAGCGTTGATTCTCCCGTAGGGGCCGGCGCTGAAGCTTTCTTT
TRBJ2-7 - TRBV29-1 TRBD1 CSVVSDRAYEQYF TGCAGCGTTGTCTCGGACAGGGCCTACGAGCAGTACTTC
TRBJ1-6 - TRBV27 - CASLPLHF TGTGCCAGCTTACCCCTCCACTTT
TRBJ2-2 once TRBV29-1 TRBD1 CSGMGQGNTGELFF TGCAGCGGCATGGGACAGGGCAACACCGGGGAGCTGTTTTTT
TRBJ2-1 - TRBV7-9 TRBD1 CASSQTGVDNEQFF TGTGCCAGCAGCCAGACAGGGGTGGACAATGAGCAGTTCTTC
TRBJ2-7 - TRBV5-1 - CASSPFIGTYEQYF TGCGCCAGCAGCCCCTTTATAGGGACCTACGAGCAGTACTTC
TRBJ2-7 - TRBV30 TRBD1 CAWSGPLRDRAYEQYF TGTGCCTGGAGTGGACCTCTAAGGGACAGGGCCTACGAGCAGTACTTC
TRBJ2-2 - TRBV29-1 - CSARVLVTGELFF TGCAGCGCCAGGGTATTGGTGACCGGGGAGCTGTTTTTT
TRBJ1-5 - TRBV4-3 TRBD1 CASSRGTADYSNQPQHF TGCGCCAGCAGCCGCGGGACAGCTGACTATAGCAATCAGCCCCAGCATTTT
TRBJ2-4 - TRBV7-2 TRBD1 CASSLDRTGLSIQYF TGTGCCAGCAGCTTAGACAGGACAGGGCTATCCATTCAGTACTTC
TRBJ2-3 - TRBV2 - CASSEIQFTDTQYF TGTGCCAGCAGTGAAATCCAGTTTACAGATACGCAGTATTTT
TRBJ2-3 - TRBV29-1 - CSSSQGFGDTQYF TGCAGCTCGAGCCAGGGGTTCGGCGATACGCAGTATTTT
TRBJ2-3 - TRBV10-3 - CAIGSTDTQYF TGTGCCATCGGGAGCACAGATACGCAGTATTTT
TRBJ1-5 once TRBV10-3 - CAISVDSNQPQHF TGTGCCATCAGTGTGGATAGCAATCAGCCCCAGCATTTT